One sample yielded the 15 T cell receptor beta chains listed below, sequenced in a study of beta chain features in type 1 diabetes. As every portion of the isolated RNA was reverse transcribed, the sequencing read expressed TCRB transcripts. Sequencing was performed with immunoSEQ multiplex PCR; in TCRdb, only in-frame clones are kept and a portion is missing. The profile covers 95,000 to 110,000 clones, with 25% to 35% appearing a single time and 0.5% to 0.6% taken by the ten largest. Antigens of these TCRs are unknown. Overall study findings and caveats: Shorter TCRB CDR3s, moderately but significantly so, marked every one of the four CD4+ subsets in Type 1 diabetes patients.

The sample comprised central memory CD4+ T cells from blood. The source is a woman between 18 and 30 years old with type 1 diabetes.

This chain uses TRBV7-9 with TRBJ1-1; 9 bases are a match to TRBD1. The V gene end was trimmed by 5 bases and the J gene end by 4 bases; junction bases not matched to a gene: 14. CDR3 size: 17 residues. Germline assignment: CDR1 SEHNR and CDR2 FQNEAQ (reference sequence). CDR3 in DNA: TGTGCCAGCAGCCCCCACCCCCCCGGGACAGGGAGCACTGAAGCTTTCTTT. Encoded protein: CASSPHPPGTGSTEAFF.

This clone was seen more than once but under ten times. CDR3 residues: CASSSGTQRGYGYTF. In nucleotides, the CDR3 is TGTGCCAGCAGCTCCGGGACACAAAGAGGTTATGGCTACACCTTC. The chain is built from TRBV7-2 and TRBJ1-2; D possibly corresponds to TRBD1 (6 bases). This CDR3 has 15 residues. Per germline, CDR1 SGHTA and CDR2 FQGNSA. V shed 4 bases and J shed 5 bases, with 17 bases lying between them.

In this sample, this clone turned up a few times. The identical CDR3 is also encoded by other nucleotide sequences in the sample. The CDR3 sequence is CASSSGREPYNEQFF. The CDR3 DNA follows: TGTGCCAGCAGCTCGGGTCGGGAACCCTACAATGAGCAGTTCTTC. The chain joins TRBV5-6 to TRBJ2-1; D is perhaps TRBD2 (5 bases). The CDR3 has 15 amino acids. Germline V lookup: CDR1 SGHDT, CDR2 YYEEEE. Trimming pared 3 bases from V and 2 bases from J, leaving 12 bases between.

The V gene is TRBV7-2, the J gene TRBJ2-2; D is perhaps TRBD2 (5 bases). Germline loops: CDR1 SGHTA, CDR2 FQGNSA. This CDR3 spans 17 amino acids. V was pared by 6 bases and J by 6 bases, with 23 bases between. In nucleotides, the CDR3 is TGTGCCAGCAGTCCCTACCTTGGCCGGGGAGTAGCCGGGGAGCTGTTTTTT. This gives the protein CASSPYLGRGVAGELFF.

The V gene is TRBV28, the J gene TRBJ2-1, with 11 bases lining up with TRBD2. CDR3 length equals 15 residues. With V trimmed by 3 bases and J by 5 bases, 3 bases remained unmatched. Germline CDR1 is MDHEN and CDR2 is SYDVKM. This CDR3 reads CASSFGTSGNNEQFF. For the CDR3, the DNA is TGTGCCAGCAGTTTTGGGACTAGCGGTAACAATGAGCAGTTCTTC.

The rearrangement uses TRBV5-1 and TRBJ2-3; 7 bases are shared with TRBD1. V shed 0 bases, J shed 3 bases, and the junction held 4 bases outside the gene matches. Germline V CDR1 and CDR2: SGHRS, YFSETQ. The CDR3 runs to 15 residues. The CDR3 coding sequence is TGCGCCAGCAGCTTGGGACAGGGATGGACAGATACGCAGTATTTT. This codes for CASSLGQGWTDTQYF.

The genes are TRBV19 and TRBJ1-5, with TRBD1 as a possible D gene (6 bases). The CDR3 sequence is 13 residues long. CDR1 is LNHDA and CDR2 is SQIVND in the germline V gene (reference sequence). Trimming took off 2 bases at V and 4 bases at J, with 6 bases between the two ends. As DNA, the CDR3 is TGTGCCAGTAGTATAACAGGGAATCAGCCCCAGCATTTT. This gives the protein CASSITGNQPQHF.

The chain has TRBV27 and TRBJ1-5, with D possibly TRBD1 on 6 matching bases. The V gene lost 3 bases and the J gene lost 7 bases, with 10 bases spanning the gap. The length of the CDR3 is 13 residues. Germline V gene lookup returns CDR1 MNHEY and CDR2 SMNVEV (reference sequence). The CDR3 sequence: CASSLGARQPQHF. The DNA of the CDR3 is TGTGCCAGCAGTTTGGGGGCTAGGCAGCCCCAGCATTTT.

This clone was counted between two and nine times. This chain joins TRBV11-2 and TRBJ2-3; a possible D gene is TRBD2 (6 bases). With 0 bases removed from V and 3 bases from J, the gap between germline ends came to 10 bases. This CDR3 contains 15 residues. Germline V gene data show CDR1 as SGHAT and CDR2 as FQNNGV. The CDR3 is CASSLEREVTDTQYF. DNA of the CDR3: TGTGCCAGCAGCTTAGAGAGGGAGGTAACAGATACGCAGTATTTT. Full variable domain (remainder filled in from reference TRBV11-2 and TRBJ2-3): EAGVAQSPRYKIIEKRQSVAFWCNPISGHATLYWYQQILGQGPKLLIQFQNNGVVDDSQLPKDRFSAERLKGVDSTLKIQPAKLEDSAVYLCASSLEREVTDTQYFGPGTRLTVL.

This clone was seen more than once but under ten times. The CDR3 protein is CASSQSSALGTQYF. The DNA of the CDR3 is TGCGCCAGCAGCCAGAGTAGCGCCCTGGGGACCCAGTACTTC. The chain uses TRBV4-1 and TRBJ2-5; TRBD2 might be the D (5 bases). V dropped 3 bases and J dropped 7 bases, with 15 bases sitting between them. Germline-derived CDR1 and CDR2 are MGHRA and YSYEKL. CDR3 size: 14 residues.

This clone came up a few times. The gene calls are TRBV10-2 and TRBJ2-1, with no clear D. Trimming shortened V by 4 bases and J by 8 bases, and 15 bases separated the two germline ends. The CDR3 is 14 amino acids. CDR1 and CDR2 from the germline V gene are WSHSY and SAAADI. The DNA for the CDR3 is TGCGCCAGCAGTGTCTGGGCCGCCGTCGATGAGCAGTTCTTC. Amino acids: CASSVWAAVDEQFF.

The chain has TRBV2 and TRBJ1-1; TRBD1 agrees at 7 bases. Per the germline V gene, CDR1 is SNHLY and CDR2 is FYNNEI. This CDR3 is 13 amino acids long. J gave up 2 bases and V 7 bases, and 4 bases lay outside the gene matches. The CDR3 region is CASTQGENTEAFF. The CDR3 nucleotides read TGTGCCAGCACGCAGGGGGAAAACACTGAAGCTTTCTTT.

The chain carries TRBV7-2 and TRBJ1-2; 7 bases line up with TRBD1. Germline V lookup: CDR1 SGHTA, CDR2 FQGNSA. The CDR3 length is 12 residues. V gave up 5 bases and J gave up 7 bases; unmatched junction bases: 4. The CDR3 reads CASSPQGPGYTF. The CDR3 DNA reads TGTGCCAGCAGCCCACAGGGGCCTGGCTACACCTTC.

The genes are TRBV27 and TRBJ2-2, with 8 bases matching TRBD1. The CDR3 runs to 15 residues. Germline lookup yields CDR1 MNHEY and CDR2 SMNVEV (reference sequence). The V and J ends lost 2 bases and 7 bases, in that order; junction bases with no gene match: 6. The CDR3 nucleotides read TGTGCCAGCAGTTTAGGGCAGGGGGCCGGCGGGGAGCTGTTTTTT. Translated, it gives CASSLGQGAGGELFF.

This clone was seen a handful of times. The V gene is TRBV29-1, the J gene TRBJ1-2; no clear D. V was trimmed by 4 bases and J by 0 bases, leaving 12 bases between them. Germline V gene sequence: CDR1 SQVTM, CDR2 ANQGSEA. CDR3 size: 14 residues. For the CDR3, the DNA is TGCAGCGTTGGTACTTCACAGTCTAACTATGGCTACACCTTC. Amino acid sequence: CSVGTSQSNYGYTF.